The clone carrying this T cell receptor beta chain was counted many times. The data are from a study of HIV-infected children after antiretroviral therapy interruption. Noted treatment: PENTA 11 planned treatment interruption arm or continuous ART arm. The V and J ends lost 6 bases and 8 bases, in that order; junction bases with no gene match: 16. CDR3 size: 16 residues. The TCR library was built from RNA with a 3' RACE protocol and unique molecular identifiers. TCRdb reprocessed the 3' RACE reads with MiXCR, giving one entry per CDR3 protein. Seen here are about 89,000 distinct CDR3 sequences, about 6.3% observed once, and the top ten hold about 1.1%.

The specimen comprised CD45RA+ CD4+ T cells from PBMCs, pooled from several time points, sampled from a donor given antiretroviral therapy, either interrupted or continuous. Subset in this sample: naive CD4+ CD45RA+ CD45RO- T cells. The receptor was isolated from a pool of human donors with HIV. This chain joins TRBV12-3 or TRBV12-4 and TRBJ2-3, with 8 positions matching TRBD2. The CDR3 nucleotides are TGTGCCAGCAGACTCCAGGCGGGGGGCCTAGGAGGTACGCAGTATTTT. Its protein product is CASRLQAGGLGGTQYF.